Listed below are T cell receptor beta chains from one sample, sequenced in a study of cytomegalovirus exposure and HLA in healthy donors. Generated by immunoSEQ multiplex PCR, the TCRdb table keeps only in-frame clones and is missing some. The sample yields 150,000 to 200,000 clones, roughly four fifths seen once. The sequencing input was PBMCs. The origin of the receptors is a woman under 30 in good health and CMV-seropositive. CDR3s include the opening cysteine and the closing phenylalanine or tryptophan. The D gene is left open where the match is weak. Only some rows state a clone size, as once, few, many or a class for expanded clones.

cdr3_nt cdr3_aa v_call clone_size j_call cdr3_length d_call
TGTGCCAGTAGTTCCCGGGACAGGGCGTTCACTGAAGCTTTCTTT CASSSRDRAFTEAFF TRBV19 few TRBJ1-1 15 TRBD1
TGTGCCAGCAGTGAAACAGGGCAGTGGGCTTTCTTT CASSETGQWAFF TRBV6-1 . TRBJ1-1 12 .
TGTGCCAGAAGCTCGAATTATAGGGGTTCGAACACTGAAGCTTTCTTT CARSSNYRGSNTEAFF TRBV5-3 . TRBJ1-1 16 .
TGTGCCAGCAGCTTCCCGACAGGTAACTATGGCTACACCTTC CASSFPTGNYGYTF TRBV7-9 once TRBJ1-2 14 .
TGTGCCAGCTCCCTTGCGGACTCTGGGGATACGCAGTATTTT CASSLADSGDTQYF TRBV6-5 . TRBJ2-3 14 .
TGTGCCAGCAGTGACACTAGCGGGGGGGCAGATACGCAGTATTTT CASSDTSGGADTQYF TRBV6-4 . TRBJ2-3 15 TRBD2
TGTGCCAGCAGCTCGGACAGGGTCTCTGGAAACACCATATATTTT CASSSDRVSGNTIYF TRBV7-2 few TRBJ1-3 15 TRBD1
TGCGCATACCGGAGGGAGACCCAGTACTTC CAYRRETQYF TRBV23-1 . TRBJ2-5 10 .
TGCGCCAGCAGCCAAGGATCAGGGGGCGGTGGCTACACCTTC CASSQGSGGGGYTF TRBV4-1 . TRBJ1-2 14 TRBD1
TGCGCCAGCAGCTTGGCGGCCGGGACAGGGATCTACGAGCAGTACTTC CASSLAAGTGIYEQYF TRBV5-1 . TRBJ2-7 16 TRBD1
TGTGCCAGCAGTGAATTAACTCCGGACAGCTCCTATAATTCACCCCTCCACTTT CASSELTPDSSYNSPLHF TRBV6-1 . TRBJ1-6 18 .
TGCGCCAGCAGTCCCGGGGCAGCGGGGGGGGACACCGGGGAGCTGTTTTTT CASSPGAAGGDTGELFF TRBV4-3 . TRBJ2-2 17 TRBD2
TGCAGCCTTCGGTCGGTGGGTCACAGCTCCTACGAGCAGTACTTC CSLRSVGHSSYEQYF TRBV29-1 . TRBJ2-7 15 .
TGTGCCAGCAGCTTAGGTACGAACACCGGGGAGCTGTTTTTT CASSLGTNTGELFF TRBV7-9 . TRBJ2-2 14 .
TGTGCCATCAGTGAGCAAGGGGATGGCGGCTACACCTTC CAISEQGDGGYTF TRBV10-3 . TRBJ1-2 13 .
TGTGCCAGCAGCCCCGGACAGGGGTACTACGAGCGGTACTTC CASSPGQGYYERYF TRBV9 . TRBJ2-7 14 TRBD1
TGTGCCAGCAGAAAAACGACAGGGGAGAATGAAAAACTGTTTTTT CASRKTTGENEKLFF TRBV6-5 . TRBJ1-4 15 TRBD1
TGTGCCAGCAGCTTACCGGACAGGGCTCTCGCCGGGGAGCTGTTTTTT CASSLPDRALAGELFF TRBV7-9 . TRBJ2-2 16 TRBD1
TGTGCCAGCAGCTTAGACCGGAGCTCCTACAATGAGCAGTTCTTC CASSLDRSSYNEQFF TRBV11-1 once TRBJ2-1 15 .
TGCGCCAGCAGCTTAGGGCCCATCGTGCAGGGCTACACCGGGGAGCTGTTTTTT CASSLGPIVQGYTGELFF TRBV5-1 . TRBJ2-2 18 .
TGCAGCGCTAGAGGACTAGCGGGGGACACCGGGGAGCTGTTTTTT CSARGLAGDTGELFF TRBV29-1 . TRBJ2-2 15 TRBD2
TGTGCCAGCAGCCAAGAAGGTAGCGGGGGGGCCTCGTACACCGGGGAGCTGTTTTTT CASSQEGSGGASYTGELFF TRBV4-2 . TRBJ2-2 19 TRBD2
TGTGCCAGCAGTGAAGCGGGCGGGGGGGCCTTTCCGGCCCAGTACTTC CASSEAGGGAFPAQYF TRBV2 . TRBJ2-5 16 TRBD2
TGTGCCAGCAGTCCGCCCCAGGGGCCTGGAACCGGGGAGCTGTTTTTT CASSPPQGPGTGELFF TRBV12-1 . TRBJ2-2 16 .
TGTGCCAGCAGTGGGGGAAGGGCCTCTAGCGGGGGGCCAAACAATGAGCAGTTCTTC CASSGGRASSGGPNNEQFF TRBV2 once TRBJ2-1 19 TRBD2
TGTGCCAGCAGTGTAGGGACAGGGGCTACTTATGGCTACACCTTC CASSVGTGATYGYTF TRBV27 . TRBJ1-2 15 TRBD1
TGCGCCAGCAGTGTCGGCAGGGGGGATGGCTACACCTTC CASSVGRGDGYTF TRBV10-1 . TRBJ1-2 13 TRBD1
TGCAGCGTTGACAGTGAGGGGGTCCTCCAGTACTTC CSVDSEGVLQYF TRBV29-1 . TRBJ2-5 12 .
TGTGCCAGTAGTATAGAGGGTTTCGGAGGATATGGCTACACCTTC CASSIEGFGGYGYTF TRBV19 . TRBJ1-2 15 .
TGTGCCAGCAGTTACTCGGCAGGGCCCTACGAGCAGTACTTC CASSYSAGPYEQYF TRBV6-5 . TRBJ2-7 14 .
TGTGCCAGCAGTTTAAGGGTTCGGGGAACGAACGAGCAGTACTTC CASSLRVRGTNEQYF TRBV28 . TRBJ2-7 15 .
TGTGCCAGCAGGGACTGGACAGGGCGGCTTAACACTGAAGCTTTCTTT CASRDWTGRLNTEAFF TRBV28 . TRBJ1-1 16 TRBD1
TGTGCCAGCAGCCGCGGCGTAAGGGGACTAGAGGGAGGGCATGAGCAGTTCTTC CASSRGVRGLEGGHEQFF TRBV4-2 few TRBJ2-1 18 TRBD2
TGTGCCAGCTCACCGTCCAGCGGGGGAACCGGGGAGCTGTTTTTT CASSPSSGGTGELFF TRBV18 . TRBJ2-2 15 TRBD2
TGTGCCAGCAGCTCTGGACTAGTCGGGACCCAGTACTTC CASSSGLVGTQYF TRBV7-2 . TRBJ2-5 13 TRBD2
TGTGCCAGCAGCATAAGAGGGACAGGGGGCCCCCAGCATTTT CASSIRGTGGPQHF TRBV13 . TRBJ1-5 14 TRBD1